The subject of this entry is one TCR beta chain. The data were obtained in a study of T cell responses to AZD1222 COVID-19 vaccine. This table comes from immunoSEQ multiplex PCR, and its TCRdb copy is limited to in-frame clones, with some not included. Found here are around 140,000 clones, about 93% of them singletons; the top ten hold around 5.4%. Germline CDR1 and CDR2: WNHNN and SYGVQD (reference sequence). Trimming removed 6 bases from V and 5 bases from J, with 12 bases in between. The CDR3 covers 13 residues. The chain couples TRBV10-1 to TRBJ2-3; possible D gene TRBD1, 6 bases. This receptor was obtained from an adult in good health. Sequencing was performed on peripheral blood, taken on day 0 of AZD1222 vaccination. The CDR3 here is CASSQTRGDTQYF. For the CDR3, the DNA is TGCGCCAGCAGCCAGACCAGGGGAGATACGCAGTATTTT.